This is a list of T cell receptor beta chains from one sample in a study of T cells in Graves' hyperthyroidism and ophthalmopathy. TCRdb called the multiplex PCR reads again in MiXCR, with one record for every CDR3 protein. The table has about 250,000 distinct CDR3 sequences, roughly 22% seen once. The sample comprised blood. The receptors shown here come from a woman between 40 and 50 years old with Graves' ophthalmopathy. CDR3s leave out the opening cysteine and the closing phenylalanine or tryptophan.

j_call | v_call | cdr3_aa
TRBJ2-7 | TRBV20-1 | SASRWGQGRYEQY
TRBJ1-5 | TRBV6-2/TRBV6-3 | ASRRSNQPQH
TRBJ2-4 | TRBV6-1 | ASRNTGTGGGENIQY
TRBJ1-5 | TRBV6-1 | ASSEYSPGAARIFPQH
TRBJ1-6 | TRBV28 | ASSFLQVGLRSPLH
TRBJ2-4 | TRBV6-2/TRBV6-3 | ASSYYRNIQY
TRBJ1-5 | TRBV4-1 | ASSQPPGAGGGNQPQH
TRBJ1-2 | TRBV12-3/TRBV12-4 | ASSSTTDSYGYT
TRBJ2-5 | TRBV3-1 | ASSQVPRSQETQY
TRBJ2-7 | TRBV24-1 | ATSDSGVYEQY
TRBJ2-4 | TRBV28 | ASRRGGQGDIQY
TRBJ2-5 | TRBV15 | ATSRGLTVETQY
TRBJ2-3 | TRBV30 | AWSSGGGDTQY
TRBJ2-7 | TRBV29-1 | SIRDSSREY
TRBJ2-2 | TRBV24-1 | ATSGGVANTGELF
TRBJ1-1 | TRBV28 | ASSNGWGTEAF
TRBJ1-1 | TRBV10-3 | AISESTYQGNTEAF
TRBJ1-6 | TRBV12-3/TRBV12-4 | ASSSPGTANSPLH
TRBJ1-2 | TRBV19 | ASREQGTNYGYT